This T cell receptor (beta chain) is from a study of blood T cell repertoires in COVID-19. Across the whole study: Material from acute and convalescent COVID-19 was sourced from the United States, Italy and Spain. T cells, B-cell-depleted T cells, or PBMCs provided the cDNA or gDNA that served as material.

Original methodology: Estimates of nucleated cell counts were drawn from the amplification of reference gene primers. Sequenced by immunoSEQ multiplex PCR; TCRdb stores in-frame clones only, minus some. The V and J calls and the clone size are those of that table, but D and trimming were determined from the DNA. The sample lists a few hundred thousand clones, 80% to 90% occurring once. Trimming pared 5 bases from V and 0 bases from J, leaving 10 bases between. The CDR3 is 14 residues long. Germline loops: CDR1 SGHTA, CDR2 FQGNSA. The V and J genes are TRBV7-2 and TRBJ1-2; D gene ambiguous. Source material: peripheral blood. This sequence originates from a woman of 80 years or more with COVID-19, enrolled during active disease. The CDR3 coding sequence is TGTGCCAGCAGCCCCGGTATTACTAACTATGGCTACACCTTC. Encoded protein: CASSPGITNYGYTF.